Below, one T cell receptor (beta chain) is given with its context. What it binds is unknown. The V gene's germline CDR1 is SGHNT and CDR2 YENEEA. The CDR3 totals 15 residues. V dropped 5 bases and J dropped 0; count of bases not matched to a gene: 2. The entry originates in a study of cytomegalovirus exposure and HLA in healthy donors. Study-level results: In a later analysis, DRB1 alleles had the most associated TCRs; HLA-C alleles the fewest.

The PCR employed 60 Vbeta primers together with 13 Jbeta primers. The assay was immunoSEQ multiplex PCR, and TCRdb's table has in-frame clones only and misses some. Among around 53,000 clones listed, around four fifths were seen once. The sequence was collected from a man aged 25 to 40 in good health and CMV-seronegative. Sequences were obtained from PBMCs. This chain connects TRBV11-3 to TRBJ2-1, with 9 bases that match TRBD2. The CDR3 bases are TGTGCCAGCAGCCTTAGCGGGAGCTCCTACAATGAGCAGTTCTTC. Translating gives CASSLSGSSYNEQFF.